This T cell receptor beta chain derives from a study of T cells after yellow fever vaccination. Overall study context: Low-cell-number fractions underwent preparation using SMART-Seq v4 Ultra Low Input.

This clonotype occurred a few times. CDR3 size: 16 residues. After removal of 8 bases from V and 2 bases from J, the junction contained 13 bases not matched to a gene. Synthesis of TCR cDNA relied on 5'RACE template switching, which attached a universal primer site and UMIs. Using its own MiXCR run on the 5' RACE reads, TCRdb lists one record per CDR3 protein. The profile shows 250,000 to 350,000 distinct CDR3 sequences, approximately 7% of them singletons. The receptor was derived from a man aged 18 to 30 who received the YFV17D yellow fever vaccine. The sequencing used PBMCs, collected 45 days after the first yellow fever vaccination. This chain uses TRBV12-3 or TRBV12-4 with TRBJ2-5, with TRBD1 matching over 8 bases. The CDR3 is CASSHRDRRWQETQYF. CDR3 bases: TGTGCCAGCTCTCATAGGGACAGGCGGTGGCAAGAGACCCAGTACTTC.